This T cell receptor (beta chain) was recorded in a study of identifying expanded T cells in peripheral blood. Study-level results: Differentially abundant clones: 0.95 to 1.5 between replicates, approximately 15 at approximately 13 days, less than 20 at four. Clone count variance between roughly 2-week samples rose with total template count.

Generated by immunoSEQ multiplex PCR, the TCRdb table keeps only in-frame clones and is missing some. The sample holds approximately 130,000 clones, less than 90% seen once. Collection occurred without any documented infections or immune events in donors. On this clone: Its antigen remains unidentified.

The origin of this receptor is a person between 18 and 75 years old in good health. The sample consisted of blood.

The CDR3 DNA reads TGTGCCAGCAGCTTCCGGGACAAATGGTACGAGCAGTACTTC. It translates to CASSFRDKWYEQYF. The V and J genes are TRBV11-2 and TRBJ2-7, with D possibly TRBD1 on 6 matching bases. CDR3 length: 14 amino acids. CDR1 and CDR2 from the germline V gene are SGHAT and FQNNGV. Between the trimmed V and J ends, which lost 3 bases and 4 bases, there was a span of 13 bases.